A selection of T cell receptor beta chains follows, all from one sample in a study of a mutant IDH1 vaccine in newly diagnosed glioma. These receptors lack a known antigen. Data came from immunoSEQ multiplex PCR; TCRdb stores just in-frame clones and leaves some out. The sample shows some 49,000 clones, around three quarters of them seen only once. The sample was PBMCs, taken from a glioma patient whose treatment included an IDH1 peptide vaccine. The receptors shown here come from a woman in her forties with glioma. Some clones in this sample may be carry-over from other donors' samples. CDR3s include the opening cysteine and the closing phenylalanine or tryptophan. The D gene is left open where the match is weak. Part of the rows lack a size; the others show once, few, many or a class for expanded clones.

TRBV2	NA	NA	TRBJ2-7	TGTGCCAGCACCTGGACTCTTTCGGCCTACGAGCAGTACTTC	CASTWTLSAYEQYF
TRBV5-1	NA	NA	TRBJ1-2	TGCGCCAGCAGCTCGGGCAGCACTTATGGCTACACCTTC	CASSSGSTYGYTF
TRBV7-9	NA	TRBD2	TRBJ2-1	TGTGCCAGCAGCTTACGAATAGCGGGCGACAATGAGCAGTTCTTC	CASSLRIAGDNEQFF
TRBV30	NA	NA	TRBJ2-3	TGTGCCTGGAGTGTATCAGATACGCAGTATTTT	CAWSVSDTQYF
TRBV10-2	few	NA	TRBJ1-5	TGCGCCAGCGGGGACGGTAATCAGCCCCAGCATTTT	CASGDGNQPQHF
TRBV5-1	NA	NA	TRBJ1-5	TGCGCCAGCAGCTTGGGGGGGTATCAGCCCCAGCATTTT	CASSLGGYQPQHF
TRBV2	NA	NA	TRBJ1-3	TGTGCCAGCAGTGAATTTCAGGGGATCGGTGGAAACACCATATATTTT	CASSEFQGIGGNTIYF
TRBV5-5	few	NA	TRBJ1-1	TGTGCCAGCAGCTTTGGCTACACTGAAGCTTTCTTT	CASSFGYTEAFF
TRBV5-1	NA	NA	TRBJ2-3	TGCGCCAGCAGCGGGACAGCGGGGATCACAGATACGCAGTATTTT	CASSGTAGITDTQYF
TRBV7-2	NA	NA	TRBJ1-1	TGTGCCAGCAGCTTGGTTGCAGGGGAGATTGCTGAAGCTTTCTTT	CASSLVAGEIAEAFF
TRBV5-4	NA	TRBD2	TRBJ2-1	TGTGCCAGCAGCTTGGATGTGCGGGGGGGCGTAGAGCAGTTCTTC	CASSLDVRGGVEQFF
TRBV2	NA	NA	TRBJ2-4	TGTGCCAGCAGCTTACAGGGGAGGAACATTCAGTACTTC	CASSLQGRNIQYF
TRBV4-2	NA	NA	TRBJ2-5	TGTGCCAGCAGCCAGTCTTTAGGGCTCTGGGAGACCCAGTACTTC	CASSQSLGLWETQYF
TRBV7-8	few	NA	TRBJ2-6	TGTGCCAGCAGCAGCAAAGGGTACCCACAAAGTCGGGCCAACGTCCTGACTTTC	CASSSKGYPQSRANVLTF
TRBV12-5	NA	NA	TRBJ2-7	TGTGCTAGTGGTTTGTGGCCCAGGGGGGGGATTAAGTACGAGCAGTACTTC	CASGLWPRGGIKYEQYF
TRBV18	NA	TRBD1	TRBJ2-1	TGTGCCAGCTCACCAACAGGGGGAACTGAGCAGTTCTTC	CASSPTGGTEQFF
TRBV6-5	once	TRBD1	TRBJ2-7	TGTGCCAGCAGTGACAGGGGGCCCTACGAGCAGTACTTC	CASSDRGPYEQYF
TRBV7-8	NA	NA	TRBJ2-5	TGTGCCAGCAGCTTCCAGGGAATGGGCCAAGAGACCCAGTACTTC	CASSFQGMGQETQYF
TRBV4-3	few	NA	TRBJ2-1	TGCGCCAGCAGCCAAGATGTCCAGGGGACGGACAATGAGCAGTTCTTC	CASSQDVQGTDNEQFF
TRBV30	NA	NA	TRBJ2-5	TGTGCCTGGAGTGTAGTTAGCCCGGGAGCGGAGACCCAGTACTTC	CAWSVVSPGAETQYF
TRBV7-2	NA	NA	TRBJ1-1	TGTGCCAGCAGCTTATATGTGGACACTGAAGCTTTCTTT	CASSLYVDTEAFF
TRBV9	few	NA	TRBJ2-2	TGTGCCAGCAGCCCCCGGGACTTGGCGAACACCGGGGAGCTGTTTTTT	CASSPRDLANTGELFF
TRBV15	few	NA	TRBJ2-5	TGTGCCACCAGCAGAGATCGCGCGGAGACCCAGTACTTC	CATSRDRAETQYF
TRBV29-1	NA	TRBD1	TRBJ1-2	TGCAGCGTAATTTCACAGGGGAGAGGTGGCTACACCTTC	CSVISQGRGGYTF
TRBV4-2	once	NA	TRBJ1-5	TGTGCCAGCAGCCCGACAGGCGGCAATCAGCCCCAGCATTTT	CASSPTGGNQPQHF
TRBV6-5	few	TRBD1	TRBJ1-2	TGTGCCAGCACCAGAACAGGGGACTATGGCTACACCTTC	CASTRTGDYGYTF
TRBV25-1	few	NA	TRBJ1-5	TGTGCCAGCAGTGAAGCGGGTGGAAATAGCAATCAGCCCCAGCATTTT	CASSEAGGNSNQPQHF
TRBV6-5	NA	TRBD2	TRBJ2-5	TGTGCCAGCAGTGTTAGCGGGGCGATCCAGTACTTC	CASSVSGAIQYF
TRBV14	few	TRBD2	TRBJ2-1	TGTGCCAGCAGCCACCACGGGACTAGCGGGAGAAGCTCCTACAATGAGCAGTTCTTC	CASSHHGTSGRSSYNEQFF
TRBV10-3	medium-sized	NA	TRBJ1-1	TGTGCCATCAGTGATGGTGGCAGGGTTACTGAAGCTTTCTTT	CAISDGGRVTEAFF
TRBV19	NA	NA	TRBJ2-3	TGTGCCACCGCTTCCCGAGCTCGCACAGATACGCAGTATTTT	CATASRARTDTQYF
TRBV15	NA	NA	TRBJ1-4	TGTGCCACCAGCAGAGAGAGTGTAACTAATGAAAAACTGTTTTTT	CATSRESVTNEKLFF
TRBV6-5	NA	NA	TRBJ2-2	TGTGCCAGTCAGACACCGTACACCGGGGAGCTGTTTTTT	CASQTPYTGELFF
TRBV9	NA	NA	TRBJ1-1	TGTGCCAGCAGCGACAGGTCTGGGGGCACTGAAGCTTTCTTT	CASSDRSGGTEAFF
TRBV7-9	NA	NA	TRBJ1-3	TGTGCCAGCAGCATGCTCCGGGCCAGCTCTGGAAACACCATATATTTT	CASSMLRASSGNTIYF
TRBV19	NA	TRBD1	TRBJ1-3	TGTGCCAGTAGTGGATGGCGGGACAGAATATATTTT	CASSGWRDRIYF
TRBV5-3	NA	NA	TRBJ1-5	TGTGCCAGAAGCCCCCCCCGAGGGGCCCAGCATTTT	CARSPPRGAQHF
TRBV30	NA	TRBD1	TRBJ1-6	TGTGCCTGGAGTGTATCCAGCCGGGGGACAGCACCCCTCCACTTT	CAWSVSSRGTAPLHF
TRBV9	NA	NA	TRBJ2-3	TGTGCCAGCAGCGCACACGGGCCACAAGAGAAGTATTTT	CASSAHGPQEKYF
TRBV5-1	NA	NA	TRBJ2-3	TGCGCCAGCAGCATAGGGGACAGCACAGATACGCAGTATTTT	CASSIGDSTDTQYF